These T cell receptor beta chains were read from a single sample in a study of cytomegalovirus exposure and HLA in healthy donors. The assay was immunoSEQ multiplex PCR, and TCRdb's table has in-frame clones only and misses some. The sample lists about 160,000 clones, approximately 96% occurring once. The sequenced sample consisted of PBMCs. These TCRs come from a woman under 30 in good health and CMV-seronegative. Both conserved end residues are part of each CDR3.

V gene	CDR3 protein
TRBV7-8	CASSPPGGSTDTQYF
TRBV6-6	CASNRLQGNYGYTF
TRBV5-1	CASSLPQGNEQFF
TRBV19	CASSTTDTLSYYGYTF
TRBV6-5	CASSKQGNYGYTF
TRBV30	CAWTPGQTFQETQYF
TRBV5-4	CASSDLTGGLDTQYF
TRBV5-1	CASSLAGQGTEAFF
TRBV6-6	CASGLTGPYGYTF
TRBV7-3	CASSLNPGAYEQYF